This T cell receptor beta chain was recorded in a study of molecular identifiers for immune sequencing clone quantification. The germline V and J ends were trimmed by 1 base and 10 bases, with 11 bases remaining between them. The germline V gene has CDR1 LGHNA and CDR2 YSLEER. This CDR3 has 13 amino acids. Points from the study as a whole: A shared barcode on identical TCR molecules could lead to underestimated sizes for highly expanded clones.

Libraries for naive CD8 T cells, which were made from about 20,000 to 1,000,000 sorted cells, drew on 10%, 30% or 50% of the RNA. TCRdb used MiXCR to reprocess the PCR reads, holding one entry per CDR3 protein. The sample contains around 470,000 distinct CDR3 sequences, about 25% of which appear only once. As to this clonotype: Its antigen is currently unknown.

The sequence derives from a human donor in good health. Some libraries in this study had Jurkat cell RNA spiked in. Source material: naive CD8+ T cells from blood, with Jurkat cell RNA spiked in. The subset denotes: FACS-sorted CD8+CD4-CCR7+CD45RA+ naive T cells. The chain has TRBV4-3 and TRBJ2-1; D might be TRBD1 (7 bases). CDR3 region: CASSQGRGLEQFF. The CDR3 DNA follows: TGCGCCAGCAGCCAAGGGAGGGGGCTCGAGCAGTTCTTC.